The 15 T cell receptor beta chains below were found in one sample sequenced in a study of post-analysis software for immune sequencing data. Study-level results: TRBV segments more frequent in patients than in controls numbered several and included TRBV5-6, TRBV5-1 and TRBV20-1.

Unique molecular identifiers tagged the TCR beta cDNA libraries. TCRdb re-called the PCR reads with MiXCR, one entry per CDR3 protein. The sample lists roughly 600,000 distinct CDR3 sequences, about 44% occurring once. Their target antigens are unknown. The sample consisted of blood. These receptors were collected from a girl aged 5-17 years with multiple sclerosis.

The chain employs TRBV9 and TRBJ2-3; 7 bases match TRBD2. This CDR3 spans 15 amino acids. Germline V CDR1 and CDR2: SGDLS, YYNGEE. Trimming took 3 bases from V and 2 from J; bases not matched to a gene: 6. For the CDR3, the DNA is TGTGCCAGCAGCGCCGGGACTACAGTCACAGATACGCAGTATTTT. Encoded protein: CASSAGTTVTDTQYF. Based on the CDR3 plus reference TRBV9 and TRBJ2-3, the full variable domain is DSGVTQTPKHLITATGQRVTLRCSPRSGDLSVYWYQQSLDQGLQFLIQYYNGEERAKGNILERFSAQQFPDLHSELNLSSLELGDSALYFCASSAGTTVTDTQYFGPGTRLTVL.

The chain uses TRBV29-1 and TRBJ2-7; TRBD1 matches at 7 bases. The CDR3 has 14 residues. The J segment lost 2 bases and the V segment lost 7 bases, leaving 11 bases of the junction unmatched. CDR1 and CDR2 (germline): SQVTM, ANQGSEA. CDR3 bases: TGCAGCGCCACCTCGCAGGGGGACCCCTACGAGCAGTACTTC. It codes for CSATSQGDPYEQYF.

The chain links TRBV10-1 to TRBJ2-2; TRBD2 aligns across 11 bases. Germline-derived CDR1 and CDR2 are WNHNN and SYGVQD (reference sequence). V shed 8 bases, J shed 2 bases, and the junction held 1 base outside the gene matches. The CDR3 loop spans 14 amino acids. Here the CDR3 reads CASGTSGNTGELFF. CDR3 nucleotides: TGCGCCAGCGGGACTAGCGGAAACACCGGGGAGCTGTTTTTT.

This chain joins TRBV6-5 and TRBJ1-2; no reliable D call. CDR1 and CDR2 from the germline V gene are MNHEY and SVGAGI. This CDR3 spans 15 amino acids. Trimming took 0 bases from V and 0 from J, leaving 8 bases between them. CDR3 DNA sequence: TGTGCCAGCAGTTACTCCAGAGCTGCTAACTATGGCTACACCTTC. This encodes CASSYSRAANYGYTF.

V is TRBV2 and J is TRBJ2-5, with 10 bases that match TRBD1. Germline assignment: CDR1 SNHLY and CDR2 FYNNEI. J gave up 1 base and V 5 bases, and 10 bases lay outside the gene matches. The CDR3 loop spans 17 amino acids. The CDR3 DNA is TGTGCCAGCAGTACCGGGACAGGGGCGGGTCGCCAAGAGACCCAGTACTTC. This encodes CASSTGTGAGRQETQYF.

This chain uses TRBV7-3 with TRBJ1-2, with D maybe TRBD1 (6 bases). The CDR3 covers 14 residues. Germline V gene lookup returns CDR1 SGHTA and CDR2 FQGTGA. V was trimmed by 5 bases and J by 1 base, leaving 11 bases between them. CDR3 protein: CASSPDRFNYGYTF. Written as DNA, the CDR3 is TGTGCCAGCAGCCCGGACAGATTTAACTATGGCTACACCTTC.

The chain links TRBV12-3 or TRBV12-4 to TRBJ2-7; TRBD2 is a possible D gene (5 bases). The CDR3 sequence is 14 residues long. Trimming took 5 bases from V and 4 from J, leaving 15 bases between them. CDR3 nucleotides: TGTGCCAGCAGTGATGGACTTCCGATATACGAGCAGTACTTC. Protein product: CASSDGLPIYEQYF.

The chain carries TRBV6-5 and TRBJ2-5; 9 positions agree with TRBD2. J was trimmed by 2 bases and V by 2 bases; bases with no gene match: 3. CDR3 length equals 15 residues. CDR1 is MNHEY, CDR2 SVGAGI, per germline. CDR3 coding DNA: TGTGCCAGCAGTTACATGAGCGGGGGGCAAGAGACCCAGTACTTC. Translation gives CASSYMSGGQETQYF.

V gene TRBV7-8 combines with J gene TRBJ2-7; 8 nucleotides align to TRBD2. The CDR3 extends over 16 amino acids. The trim removed 3 bases at V and 2 bases at J, leaving 9 bases unmatched. CDR1 and CDR2 from the germline V gene are SGHVS and FQNEAQ. The CDR3 DNA sequence: TGTGCCAGCAGCTTGGGGTCAGCGGGGGAAACCTACGAGCAGTACTTC. Encoded protein: CASSLGSAGETYEQYF.

In this sample, this clonotype turned up a few times. The chain employs TRBV6-6 and TRBJ1-6; D is uncertain. V was shortened by 11 bases and J by 10 bases, with 15 bases between the two germline ends. This CDR3 comprises 12 residues. Germline values: CDR1 MNHNY, CDR2 SVGAGI (reference sequence). The CDR3: CAAWQVRSPLHF. The CDR3 coding sequence is TGTGCCGCCTGGCAGGTTAGGTCACCCCTCCACTTT.

This sequence joins TRBV12-5 and TRBJ1-2; D is ambiguous. This CDR3 spans 18 amino acids. Germline lookup yields CDR1 LGHNT and CDR2 FRNRAP. V was trimmed by 4 bases and J by 5 bases, leaving 26 bases between them. In DNA, the CDR3 is TGTGCTAGTGGTTCCCCCCCGGAGAGGCCCGGGGTTGGGTATGGCTACACCTTC. Its translation: CASGSPPERPGVGYGYTF.

The chain is built from TRBV12-3 or TRBV12-4 and TRBJ1-2, with a tentative D call TRBD1 (5 bases). The V gene lost 3 bases and the J gene lost 1 base, with 12 bases spanning the gap. This CDR3 region has 15 residues. As DNA, the CDR3 is TGTGCCAGCAGTTTGCTGGGACGGGGTAACTATGGCTACACCTTC. Its protein is CASSLLGRGNYGYTF.

V and J are TRBV29-1 and TRBJ2-5, with 7 bases lining up with TRBD1. The CDR3 totals 13 residues. Per germline, CDR1 SQVTM and CDR2 ANQGSEA. V gave up 6 bases and J gave up 0 bases; unmatched junction bases: 4. CDR3 in DNA: TGCAGCGTCTCCGGGACAGACCAAGAGACCCAGTACTTC. It yields the protein CSVSGTDQETQYF.

The gene calls are TRBV7-2 and TRBJ1-2; D gene ambiguous. CDR3 length: 14 residues. Germline V gene lookup returns CDR1 SGHTA and CDR2 FQGNSA. Trimming left V 1 base short and J 1 base short, with 7 bases between. CDR3 nucleotides: TGTGCCAGCAGCTTAGATTCTAATAACTATGGCTACACCTTC. This translates into CASSLDSNNYGYTF.

The chain links TRBV10-3 to TRBJ1-6; D is unclear. CDR1 and CDR2 (germline): ENHRY, SYGVKD. Trimming shortened V by 8 bases and J by 0 bases, and 5 bases separated the two germline ends. The CDR3 covers 13 residues. The CDR3 DNA follows: TGTGCCATCGGAAGCTCCTATAATTCACCCCTCCACTTT. It specifies CAIGSSYNSPLHF.